This T cell receptor beta chain emerged from a study of PD-L1 blockade in urothelial cancer. Study-level findings and limits: Durable-benefit patients had greater expansion of tumor-associated blood clones at 3 weeks.

The V gene end was trimmed by 4 bases and the J gene end by 7 bases; junction bases not matched to a gene: 13. CDR3 length: 16 amino acids. Germline V gives CDR1 SEHNR, CDR2 FQNEAQ (reference sequence). Noted time point: pretreatment peripheral blood. With regard to this clone: Its target is not known.

Sequenced by immunoSEQ multiplex PCR; TCRdb stores in-frame clones only, minus some. The data contain fewer than 45,000 clones, over 75% of them seen just once; the ten biggest clones take up roughly 25%. The source material was PBMCs, sampled around atezolizumab (anti-PD-L1) treatment. The TCR sequence derives from a donor at least 40 years old with urothelial cancer. This sequence joins TRBV7-9 and TRBJ2-1, with 7 bases identical to TRBD2. The CDR3 sequence is CASSSSLGGGWNEQFF. The CDR3, as DNA: TGTGCCAGCAGCTCCTCGCTGGGGGGAGGGTGGAATGAGCAGTTCTTC.